This is a list of T cell receptor beta chains from one sample in a study of blood T cell repertoires in COVID-19. The method was immunoSEQ multiplex PCR; TCRdb's version includes in-frame clones alone and lacks a portion of them. The data hold 250,000 or so clones, with about four fifths observed a single time. The sequenced sample was peripheral blood. The receptor set was obtained from a man aged 50-59 years with acute or convalescent COVID-19. Each CDR3 is given with its conserved first and last residue. Expanded clones get a size class; other rows say once, few or many, or leave the size out.

V	length	size	J	CDR3
TRBV21-1	17	NA	TRBJ2-7	CASSKLLGGGCSYEQYF
TRBV7-3	17	NA	TRBJ2-3	CASSPAGLARYTDTQYF
TRBV27	15	NA	TRBJ2-7	CASSLRGGRAFEQYF
TRBV5-1	15	NA	TRBJ2-3	CASSLTGGGTDTQYF
TRBV2	16	NA	TRBJ1-5	CASSELDRGLGQPQHF
TRBV19	14	few	TRBJ1-1	CASSVTGGDTEAFF
TRBV20-1	14	NA	TRBJ1-2	CSASPPGAVYGYTF
TRBV5-3	13	NA	TRBJ1-2	CARSLGVAYGYTF
TRBV10-3	14	NA	TRBJ1-2	CAISERTGEGGYTF
TRBV4-2	15	NA	TRBJ1-2	CASSPKDRGGDGYTF
TRBV15	14	NA	TRBJ2-1	CATSPILTGEEQFF
TRBV15	13	NA	TRBJ1-2	CATSRDSDRGYTF
TRBV5-1	18	NA	TRBJ1-6	CASSGGDSHSSYNSPLHF
TRBV6-5	14	NA	TRBJ2-1	CASTPGGLYNEQFF
TRBV18	17	NA	TRBJ1-3	CASSPNKGGLSGNTIYF
TRBV30	14	NA	TRBJ2-7	CAWTKMGRGGEQYF
TRBV28	13	few	TRBJ1-5	CASEPGGRGTQHF
TRBV4-2	15	NA	TRBJ2-3	CASSLIAGAEDTQYF
TRBV5-1	14	NA	TRBJ2-3	CASYRDREEGTQYF
TRBV12-3/TRBV12-4	12	once	TRBJ1-4	CASSNSNEKLFF
TRBV5-4	12	NA	TRBJ1-4	CASSPGGEKLFF
TRBV18	15	NA	TRBJ1-3	CASSRDRGLGNTIYF
TRBV3-1/TRBV3-2	17	NA	TRBJ1-4	CASSQGQGESGGEKLFF
TRBV5-1	15	NA	TRBJ1-3	CASSLEGEAGNTIYF
TRBV10-3	17	few	TRBJ2-1	CATGGLAGSYSYNEQFF
TRBV6-5	15	NA	TRBJ2-7	CASTLSTSGSYEQYF
TRBV7-3	16	NA	TRBJ2-2	CASNNLGEGRPGELFF
TRBV5-1	16	once	TRBJ2-3	CASSWTSGGNTDTQYF
TRBV19	14	NA	TRBJ2-1	CASSIEAGRNEQFF
TRBV6-4	13	NA	TRBJ1-1	CASSEQGTTEAFF
TRBV5-1	17	NA	TRBJ1-2	CASSLLGTGETNYGYTF
TRBV29-1	12	NA	TRBJ2-3	CSVAVPTDTQYF
TRBV7-9	13	NA	TRBJ2-7	CASSLGAIYEQYF
TRBV7-2	14	NA	TRBJ2-5	CASSSRQIQETQYF
TRBV7-2	15	once	TRBJ1-5	CASSLAVGGYQPQHF
TRBV12-3/TRBV12-4	12	NA	TRBJ2-7	CASGQGIHEQYF
TRBV9	12	NA	TRBJ2-3	CASSPQTDTQYF
TRBV30	17	once	TRBJ2-3	CAWGTESGTSLTDTQYF
TRBV7-6	15	NA	TRBJ1-2	CASSSQTGQFYGYTF
TRBV19	15	NA	TRBJ2-2	CASSIGGSGTGELFF
TRBV6-5	11	NA	TRBJ1-2	CASREGNGYTF
TRBV7-6	18	NA	TRBJ2-5	CASSLASGQAGVQETQYF
TRBV6-6	14	NA	TRBJ2-7	CASSYSTQQGVQYF
TRBV12-3/TRBV12-4	13	NA	TRBJ1-2	CASSSGEFYGYTF
TRBV19	16	NA	TRBJ1-2	CASSNLPGQGASGYTF
TRBV27	15	NA	TRBJ2-5	CASSLLARTQETQYF
TRBV3-1/TRBV3-2	14	NA	TRBJ2-1	CASSQDRTVNEQFF
TRBV9	15	NA	TRBJ2-3	CASSVAPSTTDTQYF
TRBV9	15	NA	TRBJ1-1	CASSVAVSMNTEAFF
TRBV24-1	15	NA	TRBJ1-2	CATSDPSTGVYGYTF